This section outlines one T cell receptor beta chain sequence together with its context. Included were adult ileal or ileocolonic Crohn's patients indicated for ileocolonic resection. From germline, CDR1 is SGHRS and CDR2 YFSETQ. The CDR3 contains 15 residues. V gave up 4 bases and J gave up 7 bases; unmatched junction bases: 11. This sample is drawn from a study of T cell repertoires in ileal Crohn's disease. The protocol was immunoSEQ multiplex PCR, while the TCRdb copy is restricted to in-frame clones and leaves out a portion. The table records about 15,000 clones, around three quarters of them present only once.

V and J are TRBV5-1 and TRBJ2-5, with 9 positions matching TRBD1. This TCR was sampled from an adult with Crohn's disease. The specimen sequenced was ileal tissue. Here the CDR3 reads CASSGGQGGGATQYF. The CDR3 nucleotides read TGCGCCAGCAGCGGGGGACAGGGCGGAGGGGCGACCCAGTACTTC. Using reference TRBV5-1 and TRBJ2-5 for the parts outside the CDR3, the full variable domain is KAGVTQTPRYLIKTRGQQVTLSCSPISGHRSVSWYQQTPGQGLQFLFEYFSETQRNKGNFPGRFSGRQFSNSRSEMNVSTLELGDSALYLCASSGGQGGGATQYFGPGTRLLVL.